The entry below describes one TCR beta chain. As yet, its antigen is unknown. TCRdb reprocessed the 5' RACE reads via MiXCR and lists one record per CDR3 protein. The sample consists of roughly 620,000 distinct CDR3 sequences, more than 15% of them appearing once. The data stem from a study of T-cell memory formation after mild COVID-19. Study-level findings and limits: The authors did not confirm SARS-CoV-2 specificity of second-wave clones peaking day 37. The appearance of some responding clones in pre-infection memory suggested that cross-reactive memory joined.

This CDR3 has 13 residues. With 6 bases clipped from V and 7 bases from J, the junction kept 4 bases outside the gene matches. From germline, CDR1 is KGHDR and CDR2 SFDVKD. The sample taken for sequencing was PBMCs or a T cell subset sorted from them (not recorded which). The V and J genes are TRBV24-1 and TRBJ2-1; TRBD2 matches 8 bases. This TCR was recovered from an adult woman who had mild COVID-19 (a few samples of this study predate the infection). Cell type and time point are not known. The CDR3 nucleotides read TGTGCCACCAGTCTAGCGGGCAGGAATGAGCAGTTCTTC. It encodes CATSLAGRNEQFF.